Below, one T cell receptor (beta chain) is given with its context. The antigen this receptor binds is unknown. Per-base qualities were not stored, and no clone one base away is much larger. Receptors were amplified or captured by 5' RACE. TCRdb names Illumina HiSeq 2000 as the instrument used. A universal primer binding site was introduced by template switching, and a unique molecular identifier was present in the final cDNA, enabling accurate counting of TCR cDNA molecules. Specific primers in the conserved constant-segment region were used to synthesize first-strand cDNA for the TCR alpha and beta chains. To control for contamination, each cDNA library was double barcoded with a SMART-Mk sample barcode plus Illumina barcodes. TruSeq adapter sequences and Illumina sample barcodes were added in two successive PCR steps. The Illumina HiSeq platform was used with custom primers to sequence TCR alpha and beta cDNA libraries. Per the original workflow: Unique molecular identifiers were extracted from raw reads with MiGEC, and CDR3 positions were determined with MiXCR. For each individual, recombination models were inferred using an EM algorithm with the repgenHMM and IGoR tools. The tcR package in R was used for shared clonotype analysis, with sharing normalized by the product of cloneset sizes. Out-of-frame nonproductive sequences were analyzed to study raw recombination free of thymic and clonal selection effects. Starting from the raw public reads, TCRdb applied fastp trimming at Q25, assembled clones with MiXCR and retained in-frame beta chains. Merged by CDR3 protein, the rows form single entries marked with the most common genes and DNA. Here the V and J calls rest on TCRdb's processing, not on the authors' analysis. In this sample the table shows about 700,000 distinct CDR3 sequences, roughly 6% of which occur a single time. Roughly 2% of the sample lies in the top ten.

Only healthy Caucasian donors were included. The study also sequenced three unrelated non-twin adults: a male aged 18 to 29, a male aged 50 to 60 and a female aged 50 to 60. Miltenyi CD45RO+ enrichment and human naive T-cell isolation kits were used to isolate memory (CD45RO+) and naive T cells from PBMC. Per the germline V gene, LGHNA is the CDR1 and YNFKEQ is the CDR2. The CDR3 runs 18 residues from the cysteine to the phenylalanine. This entry keeps only the CDR3 DNA: 54 bases, framed from base 1. V is reduced by 6 bases and J by 0 bases, leaving a spacing of 21 bases between them. These data originate in a study of identical twins (dated by TCRdb to about 2016). Context from the whole study: The study deep-sequenced TCR alpha and beta repertoires from monozygotic twins, unrelated adults of various ages and cord blood to test whether fetal clonotypes persist. Replicate twin experiments were performed at different times using different library preparation protocols to rule out contamination. General findings and caveats noted by the study authors: In beta out-of-frame sequences, excess twin sharing was weaker, because having fewer shared sequences lowered the signal-to-noise ratio. Out-of-frame TCR alpha sequences shared between twins showed an excess of low generation-probability sequences compared with coincidental sharing between unrelated individuals. Invariant T cells such as MAIT and iNKT could partly confound zero-insertion analyses, though diverse VJ usage argued against this for most clonotypes. Recombination models systematically underestimated out-of-frame TCR alpha sharing in monozygotic twins but agreed with sharing between unrelated individuals. Abundant cord blood beta clonotypes had fewer insertions, young adult naive repertoires showed a similar but weaker trend, and memory repertoires showed no such trend. Because the same donors could not be followed over many years, the conclusions relied on cross-sectional statistical analysis.

The specimen sequenced was naive T cells sorted from blood. Interpreted using the paper, the cell subset or site label stands for: cells isolated with a human naive T-cell isolation kit. This clonotype originated in a man aged 18 to 30 in good health. The chain links TRBV4-2 with TRBJ1-3; the D gene is not confidently resolved. CDR3 region: CASSYDVGSYGSGNTIYF. In nucleotides, the sequence is TGTGCCAGCAGTTACGATGTTGGCAGCTACGGCTCTGGAAACACCATATATTTT.